Sequencing of this TCR beta chain was carried out in a study of cytomegalovirus exposure and HLA in healthy donors. Overall study: The roughly 120 million unique TCR beta sequences, from roughly 170 million T cells, were found by an earlier analysis. Overall study results and limits: In a later analysis, parvovirus B19, influenza, CMV and Epstein-Barr virus appeared linked to several top co-occurrence clusters.

In the case of this clone: What it recognizes is unknown.

The CDR3 has 15 amino acids. Trimming took off 5 bases at V and 4 bases at J, with 12 bases between the two ends. Germline-derived CDR1 and CDR2 are SNHLY and FYNNEI. Primers included in the PCR were 60 Vbeta and 13 Jbeta primers. Produced via immunoSEQ multiplex PCR; TCRdb's table is partial and in-frame only. The table records over 45,000 clones, about 83% of them present only once. The chain couples TRBV2 to TRBJ1-6; D is uncertain. The source of this sequence is a man aged 25-45 years in good health and CMV-seronegative. The sample was PBMCs. In DNA, the CDR3 is TGTGCCAGCAGTACCGGCGGGGATTATAATTCACCCCTCCACTTT. It codes for CASSTGGDYNSPLHF.